This entry lists 26 T cell receptor beta chains sequenced from one sample in a study of T cell responses to AZD1222 COVID-19 vaccine. Profiling relied on immunoSEQ multiplex PCR, and the TCRdb table lists in-frame clones only, not all of them. The table records fewer than 150,000 clones, roughly 88% of them present only once. Sequences were derived from peripheral blood, sampled on day 0 of AZD1222 vaccination. These receptors all come from an adult in good health.

The chain couples TRBV19 to TRBJ2-7, with a tentative D call TRBD2 (6 bases). V lost 6 bases to trimming and J lost 3 bases, with 15 bases between them. The germline V gene encodes CDR1 LNHDA and CDR2 SQIVND (reference sequence). The CDR3 has 14 residues. CDR3 coding DNA: TGTGCCAGTAGATCGGGGGAGGCTGTCTACGAGCAGTACTTC. Its translation is CASRSGEAVYEQYF.

The chain uses TRBV28 and TRBJ1-3; D uncertain. The V end was cut by 5 bases, the J end by 0 bases, with 5 bases between. CDR3 length equals 13 residues. Germline assignment: CDR1 MDHEN and CDR2 SYDVKM. In nucleotides, the CDR3 is TGTGCCAGCAGTGGGATCTCTGGAAACACCATATATTTT. It specifies CASSGISGNTIYF. Full variable domain (rest looked up from reference TRBV28 and TRBJ1-3): DVKVTQSSRYLVKRTGEKVFLECVQDMDHENMFWYRQDPGLGLRLIYFSYDVKMKEKGDIPEGYSVSREKKERFSLILESASTNQTSMYLCASSGISGNTIYFGEGSWLTVV.

The chain recombines TRBV6-5 with TRBJ1-4, with 7 positions matching TRBD1. With 11 bases clipped from V and 4 bases from J, the junction kept 7 bases outside the gene matches. The CDR3 contains 13 residues. Germline CDR1 is MNHEY and CDR2 is SVGAGI. CDR3: CASGNRGNEKLFF. The CDR3 DNA follows: TGTGCCTCGGGGAACAGGGGTAATGAAAAACTGTTTTTT.

The V gene is TRBV7-2, the J gene TRBJ2-7, with 9 positions matching TRBD2. This CDR3 is built from 15 residues. J was trimmed by 4 bases and V by 4 bases; bases with no gene match: 8. In germline, CDR1 is SGHTA, CDR2 FQGNSA. CDR3 sequence: CASSSRLAVGYEQYF. For the CDR3, the DNA is TGTGCCAGCAGCTCCCGACTAGCGGTGGGGTACGAGCAGTACTTC.

This sequence joins TRBV6-1 and TRBJ1-5; no clear D. V dropped 2 bases and J dropped 4 bases, with 3 bases sitting between them. Germline CDR1 MNHNS, CDR2 SASEGT. The CDR3 totals 12 residues. CDR3 protein: CASSERNQPQHF. As DNA, the CDR3 is TGTGCCAGCAGTGAACGGAATCAGCCCCAGCATTTT.

The chain recombines TRBV4-1 with TRBJ1-5; D remains ambiguous. Germline V CDR1 and CDR2: MGHRA, YSYEKL. V was trimmed by 2 bases and J by 1 base, leaving 12 bases between them. The CDR3 consists of 16 residues. Written as DNA, the CDR3 is TGCGCCAGCAGCCAACAGGCAGGTGGAAGCAATCAGCCCCAGCATTTT. Residues: CASSQQAGGSNQPQHF.

The chain links TRBV12-5 to TRBJ1-1; unclear D gene. The CDR3 totals 12 residues. V gave up 2 bases and J gave up 1 base, with 2 bases separating them. CDR1 LGHNT and CDR2 FRNRAP come from the germline V gene. The CDR3 DNA sequence: TGTGCTAGTGGTTTGCAGAACACTGAAGCTTTCTTT. Translated: CASGLQNTEAFF.

The chain uses TRBV10-3 and TRBJ1-2, with no clear D. The ends were cut back, 3 bases at V and 7 bases at J, with 9 bases in the middle. This CDR3 spans 12 amino acids. Per germline, CDR1 ENHRY and CDR2 SYGVKD. The CDR3, as DNA: TGTGCCATCAGTGATCGGGCAGCTGGCTACACCTTC. Protein product: CAISDRAAGYTF.

The V and J genes are TRBV7-9 and TRBJ2-3; D is perhaps TRBD1 (7 bases). The V gene's germline CDR1 is SEHNR and CDR2 FQNEAQ (reference sequence). The CDR3 extends over 15 amino acids. V was clipped by 2 bases and J by 5 bases, with 14 bases between them. This CDR3 reads CASSLWAGQLDTQYF. The CDR3 nucleotides are TGTGCCAGCAGCTTATGGGCGGGACAGTTAGATACGCAGTATTTT.

The chain combines TRBV30 with TRBJ2-7; TRBD2 matches at 7 bases. The J segment lost 2 bases and the V segment lost 4 bases, leaving 5 bases of the junction unmatched. Germline CDR1 is GTSNPN and CDR2 is SVGIG (reference sequence). The CDR3 length is 13 residues. CDR3 residues: CAWKRREPYEQYF. CDR3 nucleotide sequence: TGTGCCTGGAAGCGGCGGGAGCCCTACGAGCAGTACTTC.

This rearrangement joins TRBV3-1 (or the pseudogene TRBV3-2) to TRBJ2-3, with TRBD2 matching over 8 bases. This CDR3 has 16 residues. The V gene's germline CDR1 is LGHDT and CDR2 YNNKEL (reference sequence). With 4 bases clipped from V and 6 bases from J, the junction kept 12 bases outside the gene matches. The CDR3 nucleotides are TGTGCCAGCAGCCCTCAGTGGAGCGGGAGAGGGGATACGCAGTATTTT. It codes for CASSPQWSGRGDTQYF.

This chain links TRBV28 with TRBJ2-1; 7 positions agree with TRBD2. CDR3 size: 19 residues. V lost 1 base and J lost 0; bases outside the gene matches: 12. CDR1 and CDR2 from the germline V gene are MDHEN and SYDVKM. CDR3: CASSLYAPASGTSYNEQFF. The CDR3 coding sequence is TGTGCCAGCAGTTTATATGCCCCGGCTAGCGGAACCTCCTACAATGAGCAGTTCTTC.

The chain joins TRBV7-9 to TRBJ1-1; D not resolved. V shed 4 bases and J shed 2 bases, with 8 bases lying between them. This CDR3 comprises 13 residues. Germline CDR1 reads SEHNR; CDR2 reads FQNEAQ (reference sequence). CDR3 loop: CASSYRLNTEAFF. DNA for the CDR3: TGTGCCAGCAGCTATAGGCTAAACACTGAAGCTTTCTTT.

The rearrangement links TRBV24-1 to TRBJ2-2; no definite D call. The V gene's germline CDR1 is KGHDR and CDR2 SFDVKD. The CDR3 totals 15 residues. V lost 0 bases to trimming and J lost 0 bases, with 4 bases between them. CDR3 sequence reads: CATSDLAANTGELFF. In nucleotides, the CDR3 is TGTGCCACCAGTGATTTGGCCGCGAACACCGGGGAGCTGTTTTTT.

The V gene is TRBV6-5, the J gene TRBJ1-2, with TRBD1 matching 7 bases. The CDR3 length is 14 residues. The germline gives CDR1 MNHEY, CDR2 SVGAGI. Trimming cost V 6 bases and J 4 bases; bases outside gene matches: 8. The CDR3 is CASSPRTGSYGYTF. CDR3 nucleotide sequence: TGTGCCAGCAGCCCAAGGACAGGAAGCTATGGCTACACCTTC.

The genes are TRBV30 and TRBJ1-1, with D possibly TRBD1 on 5 matching bases. The CDR3 has 13 residues. The germline gives CDR1 GTSNPN, CDR2 SVGIG (reference sequence). Trimming pared 3 bases from V and 4 bases from J, leaving 12 bases between. The CDR3 DNA reads TGTGCCTGGAGAACCTATGGGGCCACTGAAGCTTTCTTT. Translating it yields CAWRTYGATEAFF.

This clone appeared a few times. The chain has TRBV2 and TRBJ2-6; D not resolved. The CDR3 has 13 amino acids. The V gene's germline CDR1 is SNHLY and CDR2 FYNNEI. Trimming took off 9 bases at V and 0 bases at J, with 6 bases between the two ends. The CDR3 DNA reads TGTGCCAGGAGAGGCTCTGGGGCCAACGTCCTGACTTTC. Its protein is CARRGSGANVLTF.

This clone was recorded once. V gene TRBV4-3 combines with J gene TRBJ1-6; maybe TRBD1 (5 bases). V dropped 0 bases and J dropped 11 bases, with 14 bases sitting between them. This CDR3 is 15 amino acids long. Germline V gene lookup returns CDR1 LGHNA and CDR2 YSLEER. CDR3 amino acids: CASSQEESGRTPLHF. For the CDR3, the DNA is TGCGCCAGCAGCCAAGAGGAGTCAGGGAGGACACCCCTCCACTTT.

This clone was observed a handful of times. The rearrangement uses TRBV19 and TRBJ1-5; TRBD1 is a possible D gene (5 bases). Trimming took off 8 bases at V and 5 bases at J, with 10 bases between the two ends. This CDR3 has 12 residues. Germline CDR1 LNHDA, CDR2 SQIVND (reference sequence). CDR3 amino acids: CASWGKDQPQHF. DNA for the CDR3: TGTGCCAGTTGGGGCAAAGATCAGCCCCAGCATTTT.

The chain carries TRBV19 and TRBJ1-2, with unresolved D. Germline V lookup: CDR1 LNHDA, CDR2 SQIVND (reference sequence). Trimming cost V 10 bases and J 6 bases, with 18 bases left between them. The length of the CDR3 is 13 residues. The CDR3 protein is CATIRGSSDGYTF. CDR3 in DNA: TGTGCCACCATCCGCGGCAGTTCGGATGGCTACACCTTC.

This chain links TRBV13 with TRBJ2-3, with D hard to call. The CDR3 covers 14 residues. Between the trimmed V and J ends, which lost 4 bases and 3 bases, there was a span of 11 bases. CDR1 and CDR2 from the germline V gene are PRHDT and FYEKMQ (reference sequence). The CDR3 DNA reads TGTGCCAGCAGCTCTTTAAACGGGACAGATACGCAGTATTTT. It specifies CASSSLNGTDTQYF.

This chain joins TRBV10-3 and TRBJ1-1; D not resolved. The CDR3 contains 13 residues. Deletions cut 5 bases from V and 5 bases from J, with 12 bases between. Germline assignment: CDR1 ENHRY and CDR2 SYGVKD. CDR3 sequence (DNA): TGTGCCATCAGTCCTGGGAGCGTGACTGAAGCTTTCTTT. It specifies CAISPGSVTEAFF.

This chain joins TRBV15 and TRBJ1-2, with 7 positions matching TRBD1. V lost 1 base, J lost 4 bases, and 6 bases stayed unmatched. This CDR3 has 15 residues. The germline V gene has CDR1 LNHNV and CDR2 YYDKDF (reference sequence). CDR3 residues: CATSRAGTAPYGYTF. CDR3 nucleotides: TGTGCCACCAGCAGAGCCGGGACAGCTCCCTATGGCTACACCTTC.

The V and J genes are TRBV19 and TRBJ1-5; TRBD1 aligns across 10 bases. The J segment lost 5 bases and the V segment lost 7 bases, leaving 11 bases of the junction unmatched. The CDR3 spans 16 residues. The germline V gene encodes CDR1 LNHDA and CDR2 SQIVND (reference sequence). CDR3 loop: CASNPRGTGAHQPQHF. The DNA for the CDR3 is TGTGCCAGTAATCCTCGGGGGACAGGGGCCCATCAGCCCCAGCATTTT.

This chain connects TRBV5-4 to TRBJ2-7; D may be TRBD1 or TRBD2 (5 bases each). CDR3 size: 14 residues. Trimming shortened V by 1 base and J by 2 bases, and 10 bases separated the two germline ends. In germline, CDR1 is SGHNT, CDR2 YYREEE (reference sequence). CDR3 coding DNA: TGTGCCAGCAGCTTGTCAGGGACGCCCTACGAGCAGTACTTC. This gives the protein CASSLSGTPYEQYF.

J is TRBJ1-5 and V is TRBV7-9; 8 bases match TRBD1. Trimming removed 2 bases from V and 7 bases from J; junction bases left unmatched: 4. The length of the CDR3 is 14 residues. Germline V gene lookup returns CDR1 SEHNR and CDR2 FQNEAQ (reference sequence). The CDR3 sequence is CASSLQGAGQPQHF. The CDR3 nucleotides are TGTGCCAGCAGCTTACAGGGGGCTGGGCAGCCCCAGCATTTT.